A selection of T cell receptor beta chains follows, all from one sample in a study of T cell responses to AZD1222 COVID-19 vaccine. Some clones are missing from TCRdb's copy, which holds only in-frame ones; the method was immunoSEQ multiplex PCR. This table has approximately 160,000 clones, roughly 87% appearing once. The sample in question was peripheral blood, obtained on day 0 of AZD1222 vaccination. The receptors come from an adult in good health. The CDR3 runs from the conserved cysteine through the conserved F or W. A D gene is named only where the DNA matches it firmly. Part of the rows lack a size; the others show once, few, many or a class for expanded clones.

clone size,J gene,D gene,V gene,CDR3 protein,CDR3 DNA
few,TRBJ1-4,NA,TRBV19,CASSIEAFGGGGEKLFF,TGTGCCAGTAGTATAGAGGCGTTTGGAGGAGGGGGTGAAAAACTGTTTTTT
once,TRBJ2-3,TRBD2,TRBV19,CASSSPSGRVTDTQYF,TGTGCCAGTAGTAGTCCGAGCGGGAGAGTCACAGATACGCAGTATTTT
NA,TRBJ2-1,NA,TRBV9,CASSVGLNEQFF,TGTGCCAGCAGCGTAGGTCTCAATGAGCAGTTCTTC
few,TRBJ2-7,TRBD1,TRBV6-5,CASSFYRGQYEQYF,TGTGCCAGCAGTTTTTACAGGGGGCAGTACGAGCAGTACTTC
NA,TRBJ2-2,TRBD1,TRBV2,CASSEQGATGELFF,TGTGCCAGCAGTGAACAGGGGGCCACCGGGGAGCTGTTTTTT
NA,TRBJ2-7,TRBD1,TRBV5-1,CASSLGDSPYEQYF,TGCGCCAGCAGCTTAGGGGACAGTCCCTACGAGCAGTACTTC
once,TRBJ2-2,NA,TRBV28,CASSLLTTRTNPNDGELFF,TGTGCCAGCAGTTTACTGACCACAAGGACTAACCCTAACGACGGGGAGCTGTTTTTT
NA,TRBJ1-5,NA,TRBV5-8,CASSLGCQPQHF,TGTGCCAGCAGCTTAGGGTGTCAGCCCCAGCATTTT
few,TRBJ1-1,TRBD1,TRBV15,CATSRDGSGTEGFF,TGTGCCACCAGCAGAGATGGCTCCGGGACAGAGGGTTTCTTT
NA,TRBJ2-3,NA,TRBV7-3,CASSLTGPLDTQYF,TGTGCCAGCAGCTTAACGGGACCCCTGGATACGCAGTATTTT
NA,TRBJ2-3,NA,TRBV28,CAEAPLGGRTDTQYF,TGTGCCGAAGCGCCCCTGGGGGGACGCACAGATACGCAGTATTTT
NA,TRBJ1-2,NA,TRBV5-4,CASSLGGATNYGYTF,TGTGCCAGCAGCCTGGGGGGGGCGACCAACTATGGCTACACCTTC
NA,TRBJ1-6,TRBD1,TRBV6-6,CASSRGTGSTYNSPLHF,TGTGCCAGCAGTCGGGGGACAGGGAGCACCTATAATTCACCCCTCCACTTT
NA,TRBJ2-1,TRBD2,TRBV19,CASSMGGSSYNEQFF,TGTGCCAGTAGTATGGGCGGGAGTTCCTACAATGAGCAGTTCTTC
NA,TRBJ1-1,TRBD1,TRBV5-1,CASSAGTGTEAFF,TGCGCCAGCAGCGCCGGGACAGGCACTGAAGCTTTCTTT
NA,TRBJ2-7,NA,TRBV7-9,CASSFEGASEQYF,TGTGCCAGCAGCTTCGAAGGGGCTAGCGAGCAGTACTTC
once,TRBJ2-1,NA,TRBV7-2,CASSLVGSEQFF,TGTGCCAGCAGCTTAGTGGGGTCAGAGCAGTTCTTC
NA,TRBJ2-1,TRBD2,TRBV7-3,CASSSSGSQLNEQFF,TGTGCCAGCAGCTCTAGCGGGAGTCAGCTCAATGAGCAGTTCTTC
few,TRBJ2-3,TRBD2,TRBV28,CASSSPGTSKNTQYF,TGTGCCAGCAGTTCCCCCGGGACTAGCAAAAATACGCAGTATTTT
NA,TRBJ1-2,TRBD1,TRBV4-1,CASSRSADRGLYGYTF,TGCGCCAGCAGCCGCTCTGCGGACAGGGGTCTGTATGGCTACACCTTC
NA,TRBJ1-2,NA,TRBV6-5,CASFGRGQNYGYTF,TGTGCCAGCTTCGGACGTGGGCAGAACTATGGCTACACCTTC
NA,TRBJ2-3,TRBD2,TRBV27,CASSAGLATDTQYF,TGTGCCAGCAGTGCGGGACTAGCGACAGATACGCAGTATTTT
NA,TRBJ1-1,NA,TRBV21-1,CASSKAAGGGLCAEAFF,TGTGCCAGCAGCAAAGCTGCAGGGGGCGGTTTATGCGCTGAAGCTTTCTTT
NA,TRBJ1-3,NA,TRBV30,CAWHPGLNSGNTIYF,TGTGCCTGGCATCCGGGACTGAACTCTGGAAACACCATATATTTT
NA,TRBJ1-5,TRBD1,TRBV6-5,CASKPGGRGQPQHF,TGTGCCAGCAAACCAGGGGGGAGAGGACAGCCCCAGCATTTT
NA,TRBJ2-7,TRBD2,TRBV5-1,CASSSVGGLAGTYEQYF,TGCGCCAGCAGCTCGGTAGGGGGCCTAGCGGGGACCTACGAGCAGTACTTC
NA,TRBJ2-7,NA,TRBV4-1,CASSQGHGGLYEQYF,TGCGCCAGCAGCCAAGGGCACGGGGGGCTATACGAGCAGTACTTC
NA,TRBJ2-1,TRBD2,TRBV18,CASSPGLATYNEQFF,TGTGCCAGCTCACCGGGACTAGCGACCTACAATGAGCAGTTCTTC
NA,TRBJ2-7,TRBD1,TRBV11-2,CASSLVPTGGTSYEQYF,TGTGCCAGCAGCTTAGTCCCGACAGGGGGAACCTCCTACGAGCAGTACTTC
NA,TRBJ2-2,TRBD1,TRBV5-6,CASSPGQVYTGELFF,TGTGCCAGCAGCCCGGGACAGGTATACACCGGGGAGCTGTTTTTT
NA,TRBJ2-7,TRBD1,TRBV5-1,CASSMDRGVREQYF,TGCGCCAGCAGCATGGACAGGGGGGTAAGGGAGCAGTACTTC
NA,TRBJ1-2,TRBD1,TRBV2,CASSDGDSGSANYGYTF,TGTGCCAGCAGTGACGGGGACAGCGGCTCCGCTAACTATGGCTACACCTTC
NA,TRBJ1-1,NA,TRBV19,CASTSTRLGTEAFF,TGTGCCAGTACCTCAACGAGGTTGGGGACTGAAGCTTTCTTT
NA,TRBJ2-7,NA,TRBV5-1,CASSQNSYEQYF,TGCGCCAGCAGCCAAAACTCCTACGAGCAGTACTTC
NA,TRBJ2-7,TRBD2,TRBV7-2,CASSLLIAGPSSYEQYF,TGTGCCAGCAGCTTACTTATAGCGGGGCCGAGCTCCTACGAGCAGTACTTC
NA,TRBJ1-5,NA,TRBV18,CASSPNGDQPQHF,TGTGCCAGCTCACCAAATGGAGATCAGCCCCAGCATTTT
once,TRBJ2-7,TRBD1,TRBV7-9,CASSSTGQDKTF,TGTGCCAGCAGTTCTACTGGACAGGACAAAACTTTC
once,TRBJ1-4,NA,TRBV16,CASSQSLTGATNEKLFF,TGTGCCAGCAGCCAATCTTTGACGGGGGCAACTAATGAAAAACTGTTTTTT
NA,TRBJ2-3,NA,TRBV2,CATTGKAYGDTQYF,TGTGCCACCACAGGGAAGGCCTACGGAGATACGCAGTATTTT
NA,TRBJ2-7,TRBD2,TRBV7-9,CASSLWRENEQYF,TGTGCCAGCAGCCTGTGGCGGGAGAACGAGCAGTACTTC
NA,TRBJ2-7,NA,TRBV7-2,CASSFYEAEQYF,TGTGCCAGCAGCTTCTATGAGGCCGAGCAGTACTTC
NA,TRBJ2-6,NA,TRBV7-8,CASSRIPSYGTVNSGANVLTF,TGTGCCAGCAGCCGCATTCCATCGTATGGGACTGTAAACTCTGGGGCCAACGTCCTGACTTTC
few,TRBJ1-1,TRBD1,TRBV6-1,CASSGRDRVQARAEAFF,TGTGCCAGCAGTGGTCGGGACAGGGTACAGGCGAGGGCTGAAGCTTTCTTT
NA,TRBJ2-5,NA,TRBV7-2,CASSLAGGQIQETQYF,TGTGCCAGCAGCTTAGCGGGCGGGCAGATCCAAGAGACCCAGTACTTC
NA,TRBJ1-1,NA,TRBV19,CASSPAGPNTEAFF,TGTGCCAGTAGTCCTGCGGGGCCGAACACTGAAGCTTTCTTT
NA,TRBJ1-1,NA,TRBV5-1,CASSSSKAAEAFF,TGCGCCAGCAGCAGCTCCAAGGCTGCTGAAGCTTTCTTT
NA,TRBJ2-1,NA,TRBV15,CATSRPQGEQFF,TGTGCCACCAGCAGACCCCAGGGGGAGCAGTTCTTC
NA,TRBJ2-3,TRBD2,TRBV6-4,CASSDSSGPDTQYF,TGTGCCAGCAGTGACTCTAGCGGGCCCGATACGCAGTATTTT
NA,TRBJ2-5,NA,TRBV6-2/TRBV6-3,CASSYSSFRQQETQYF,TGTGCCAGCAGTTACTCAAGCTTTCGGCAGCAAGAGACCCAGTACTTC